The 31 T cell receptor beta chains below all came from one sample that was sequenced in a study of blood T cell repertoires in COVID-19. This table comes from immunoSEQ multiplex PCR, and its TCRdb copy is limited to in-frame clones, with some not included. The sample shows just over 60,000 clones, around 79% of them seen only once. Source material: peripheral blood. Source of these receptors: a man aged 60-69 years with acute or convalescent COVID-19.

This clone appeared once. The V call is TRBV7-9, the J call TRBJ2-2; 9 nucleotides align to TRBD2. CDR3 length: 17 amino acids. V gave up 5 bases and J gave up 1 base; unmatched junction bases: 8. The germline CDR1 and CDR2 sequences are SEHNR and FQNEAQ (reference sequence). CDR3 residues: CASSRAGGAVNTGELFF. The CDR3 region has the DNA TGTGCCAGCAGCCGAGCGGGGGGCGCCGTGAACACCGGGGAGCTGTTTTTT.

The V call is TRBV6-9, the J call TRBJ2-5, with TRBD2 matching over 9 bases. CDR1 is MNHGY and CDR2 is SVAAGI in the germline V gene. There are 17 residues in the CDR3. J gave up 4 bases and V 2 bases, and 11 bases lay outside the gene matches. The CDR3 DNA reads as TGTGCCAGCAGTTATACAAGACTAGCGGTATGTGGAGAGACCCAGTACTTC. It encodes CASSYTRLAVCGETQYF.

To note about this clone: The junction and the germline gene differ at one end; a read error may be behind it. V usage is TRBV4-1 and J usage is TRBJ2-7; 10 bases are shared with TRBD1. Germline loops: CDR1 MGHRA, CDR2 YSYEKL. The CDR3 is made up of 15 amino acids. The CDR3 sequence is CAGSRPGQGTYEQYF. The CDR3 bases are TGCGCCGGCAGCCGACCGGGACAGGGGACCTACGAGCAGTACTTC.

The chain carries TRBV28 and TRBJ2-7; D gene ambiguous. Per germline, CDR1 MDHEN and CDR2 SYDVKM. This CDR3 contains 13 residues. V dropped 3 bases and J dropped 3 bases, with 9 bases sitting between them. The CDR3 nucleotides read TGTGCCAGCAGTTTCGGGTCGGTCTACGAGCAGTACTTC. This sequence encodes CASSFGSVYEQYF.

Comments on this clone: Germline and junction disagree at one end, which may indicate a read error. The V and J genes are TRBV2 and TRBJ2-7, with 8 bases aligning to TRBD1. Per the germline V gene, CDR1 is SNHLY and CDR2 is FYNNEI. The CDR3 runs 12 residues. The CDR3 region has the DNA TGTGCCAGCAGTGGATACGGACAGGGTAGAAACTTC. Translated, it gives CASSGYGQGRNF.

The chain is built from TRBV7-3 and TRBJ2-1, with D possibly being TRBD2 (7 bases). The germline V gene encodes CDR1 SGHTA and CDR2 FQGTGA. The germline V and J ends were trimmed by 5 bases and 8 bases, with 10 bases remaining between them. The CDR3 is 12 residues long. For the CDR3, the DNA is TGTGCCAGCAGCCTAGGGGGGGATGAGCAGTTCTTC. As protein: CASSLGGDEQFF.

The V call is TRBV7-9, the J call TRBJ1-5; TRBD1 is a possible D gene (5 bases). Trimming shortened V by 4 bases and J by 7 bases, and 8 bases separated the two germline ends. The CDR3 loop spans 12 amino acids. From germline, CDR1 is SEHNR and CDR2 FQNEAQ (reference sequence). The CDR3 DNA is TGTGCCAGCAGCTCCCGGGGGCAGCCCCAGCATTTT. Its protein product is CASSSRGQPQHF.

V is TRBV28 and J is TRBJ1-3; 7 bases fit TRBD1. V lost 8 bases to trimming and J lost 0 bases; unmatched junction nucleotides: 4. CDR1 and CDR2 from the germline V gene are MDHEN and SYDVKM. The CDR3 contains 14 residues. The CDR3 region has the DNA TGTGCCAGCTCGACAGGGTTCTCTGGAAACACCATATATTTT. It specifies CASSTGFSGNTIYF.

The chain employs TRBV6-2 or TRBV6-3 and TRBJ1-5; D gene uncertain. V was clipped by 2 bases and J by 3 bases, with 5 bases between them. Germline V gene data show CDR1 as MNHEY and CDR2 as SVGEGT. The CDR3 extends over 13 amino acids. CDR3 bases: TGTGCCAGCAGTTACAGCTTCAATCAGCCCCAGCATTTT. This sequence encodes CASSYSFNQPQHF.

This clone has just one count. V gene TRBV24-1 combines with J gene TRBJ2-5; 8 nucleotides agree with TRBD1. Germline assignment: CDR1 KGHDR and CDR2 SFDVKD. V gave up 4 bases and J gave up 5 bases; unmatched junction bases: 8. The CDR3 has 15 amino acids. Here the CDR3 reads CATSEPQGGRETQYF. The DNA for the CDR3 is TGTGCCACCAGTGAACCACAGGGGGGTCGGGAGACCCAGTACTTC.

This rearrangement joins TRBV4-3 to TRBJ1-3; tentatively, D is TRBD1 (5 bases). Germline V gene data show CDR1 as LGHNA and CDR2 as YSLEER. The V end was cut by 1 base, the J end by 0 bases, with 7 bases between. This CDR3 comprises 15 residues. The DNA of the CDR3 is TGCGCCAGCAGCCAAGGACAGATCTCTGGAAACACCATATATTTT. Translation: CASSQGQISGNTIYF.

The gene calls are TRBV6-5 and TRBJ1-2; 8 bases match TRBD1. The V segment lost 3 bases and the J segment 2 bases; nucleotides outside the gene matches: 5. This CDR3 comprises 15 residues. Germline V gene lookup returns CDR1 MNHEY and CDR2 SVGAGI. The CDR3 nucleotides read TGTGCCAGCAGTTATTACAGGGGGAGAAACTATGGCTACACCTTC. Translated, it gives CASSYYRGRNYGYTF.

This sequence joins TRBV2 and TRBJ2-3, with 9 bases lining up with TRBD2. The germline V gene encodes CDR1 SNHLY and CDR2 FYNNEI. The CDR3 runs to 14 residues. V lost 3 bases and J lost 7; bases outside the gene matches: 5. The CDR3 is CASSDEREVNTQYF. CDR3 coding DNA: TGTGCCAGCAGTGATGAGCGGGAGGTGAATACGCAGTATTTT.

V and J are TRBV21-1 and TRBJ1-1. TRBV21-1 is a pseudogene. The CDR3 contains 14 residues. The CDR3 DNA follows: TGTGCCAGCAGTCTTAGGGGGGGGCTGCCTGAAGCTTTCTTT. It yields the protein CASSLRGGLPEAFF.

The chain has TRBV21-1 and TRBJ1-5; whether TRBD1, the table's D call, matches the DNA was not checked. TRBV21-1 is shown as a pseudogene. CDR3 length: 15 amino acids. Here the CDR3 reads CASSSLGQGRQPQHF. The CDR3 coding sequence is TGTGCCAGCAGCAGTTTGGGACAGGGGAGACAGCCCCAGCATTTT.

V usage is TRBV18 and J usage is TRBJ2-7; D may be TRBD1 (5 bases). Germline V gene data show CDR1 as KGHSH and CDR2 as LQKENI. There are 13 residues in the CDR3. V was clipped by 2 bases and J by 5 bases, with 10 bases between them. In DNA form, the CDR3 reads TGTGCCAGCTCACCAGAACGGACAAACGAGCAGTACTTC. Translated, it gives CASSPERTNEQYF. Supplemented by reference TRBV18 and TRBJ2-7, the full variable domain reads NAGVMQNPRHLVRRRGQEARLRCSPMKGHSHVYWYRQLPEEGLKFMVYLQKENIIDESGMPKERFSAEFPKEGPSILRIQQVVRGDSAAYFCASSPERTNEQYFGPGTRLTVT.

This chain joins TRBV28 and TRBJ1-1; D is perhaps TRBD1 (5 bases). The germline V gene has CDR1 MDHEN and CDR2 SYDVKM. Trimming cost V 10 bases and J 3 bases, with 12 bases left between them. The CDR3 has 12 residues. The chain's CDR3 is CATGLRDTEAFF. As DNA, the CDR3 is TGTGCCACGGGACTGAGGGACACTGAAGCTTTCTTT. The whole variable domain, remainder taken from reference TRBV28 and TRBJ1-1, is DVKVTQSSRYLVKRTGEKVFLECVQDMDHENMFWYRQDPGLGLRLIYFSYDVKMKEKGDIPEGYSVSREKKERFSLILESASTNQTSMYLCATGLRDTEAFFGQGTRLTVV.

This chain connects TRBV12-3 or TRBV12-4 to TRBJ2-2; D is possibly TRBD2 (5 bases). Between the trimmed V and J ends, which lost 3 bases and 5 bases, there was a span of 7 bases. The CDR3 extends over 13 amino acids. CDR3 sequence reads: CASSFRETGELFF. The CDR3, as DNA: TGTGCCAGCAGTTTTAGGGAGACCGGGGAGCTGTTTTTT.

The chain couples TRBV2 to TRBJ2-7; 15 bases fit TRBD2. Looked up from germline, CDR1 is SNHLY and CDR2 is FYNNEI. V trimming: 7 bases; J trimming: 3 bases; junction bases outside the gene matches: 1. The CDR3 is 14 residues long. This CDR3 reads CASKGLAGGYEQYF. CDR3 bases: TGTGCCAGCAAGGGACTAGCGGGGGGCTACGAGCAGTACTTC.

The chain joins TRBV10-1 to TRBJ2-1; 12 bases align to TRBD2. Trimming cost V 6 bases and J 15 bases; bases outside gene matches: 6. The CDR3 contains 12 residues. Germline V gene data show CDR1 as WNHNN and CDR2 as SYGVQD (reference sequence). The CDR3 reads CASSPSGRAPFF. DNA of the CDR3: TGCGCCAGCAGCCCTAGCGGGAGGGCCCCGTTCTTC.

The CDR3 protein is CASSLVQGEAFF. CDR3 sequence (DNA): TGTGCCAGCAGCTTAGTACAGGGTGAAGCTTTCTTT. J is TRBJ1-1 and V is TRBV7-6; perhaps TRBD1 as D (6 bases). Germline-derived CDR1 and CDR2 are SGHVS and FNYEAQ. Trimming removed 1 base from V and 7 bases from J, with 7 bases in between. This CDR3 region has 12 residues. The full variable domain, completed using reference TRBV7-6 and TRBJ1-1, is GAGVSQSPRYKVTKRGQDVALRCDPISGHVSLYWYRQALGQGPEFLTYFNYEAQQDKSGLPNDRFSAERPEGSISTLTIQRTEQRDSAMYRCASSLVQGEAFFGQGTRLTVV.

The chain joins TRBV30 to TRBJ1-6, with 8 bases lining up with TRBD1. This CDR3 has 15 residues. Germline CDR1 reads GTSNPN; CDR2 reads SVGIG (reference sequence). The trim removed 2 bases at V and 7 bases at J, leaving 7 bases unmatched. The CDR3, as DNA: TGTGCCTGGAGTTCTACAGGGGGTGGGAATTCACCCCTCCACTTT. Translating gives CAWSSTGGGNSPLHF.

V gene TRBV6-2 or TRBV6-3 combines with J gene TRBJ1-2; D is ambiguous. Germline V lookup: CDR1 MNHEY, CDR2 SVGEGT. The CDR3 covers 12 residues. Trimming stripped 0 bases from V and 4 bases from J, with 3 bases between. The CDR3 nucleotides read TGTGCCAGCAGTTACTCCAGCTATGGCTACACCTTC. Translating gives CASSYSSYGYTF.

The chain is built from TRBV19 and TRBJ2-3; 15 bases match TRBD2. This CDR3 contains 19 residues. CDR1 LNHDA and CDR2 SQIVND come from the germline V gene (reference sequence). J lost 6 bases, V lost 0 bases, and 10 bases had no gene match. The CDR3 DNA sequence: TGTGCCAGTAGTATAGATCACGGACTAGCGGGAGGGCCTTCGGATACGCAGTATTTT. It codes for CASSIDHGLAGGPSDTQYF.

Turning to this clone: One end of the junction does not line up with germline, which may come from a read error. V gene TRBV6-5 combines with J gene TRBJ1-1; the D is unclear. In germline, CDR1 is MNHEY, CDR2 SVGAGI. The CDR3 is 12 amino acids. The CDR3 spells CASSYSDTEAFF. Here the CDR3 DNA reads TGTGCCAGCAGTTACTCTGACACCGAAGCTTTCTTT.

In its sample, this clone was seen once. The chain employs TRBV5-5 and TRBJ2-1, with D tentatively TRBD1 (5 bases). The CDR3 has 15 amino acids. Between the trimmed V and J ends, which lost 2 bases and 5 bases, there was a span of 14 bases. CDR1 and CDR2 from the germline V gene are SGHKS and YYEKEE (reference sequence). The CDR3, as DNA: TGTGCCAGCAGCTTAGTTACAGGTCTCGACAATGAGCAGTTCTTC. This encodes CASSLVTGLDNEQFF.

This sequence joins TRBV5-1 and TRBJ1-4; possibly TRBD1 for D (5 bases). From germline, CDR1 is SGHRS and CDR2 YFSETQ. V was trimmed by 0 bases and J by 7 bases, leaving 16 bases between them. The CDR3 spans 16 residues. The CDR3, as DNA: TGCGCCAGCAGCTTGGGAGCGACAGCGTCCTTTGAAAAACTGTTTTTT. Translating gives CASSLGATASFEKLFF. Combining the CDR3 with reference TRBV5-1 and TRBJ1-4 gives the whole variable domain KAGVTQTPRYLIKTRGQQVTLSCSPISGHRSVSWYQQTPGQGLQFLFEYFSETQRNKGNFPGRFSGRQFSNSRSEMNVSTLELGDSALYLCASSLGATASFEKLFFGSGTQLSVL.

This clone was counted a few times. The gene calls are TRBV28 and TRBJ1-5, with 8 bases lining up with TRBD1. The J segment lost 3 bases and the V segment lost 5 bases, leaving 6 bases of the junction unmatched. The V gene's germline CDR1 is MDHEN and CDR2 SYDVKM. The CDR3 spans 15 residues. DNA for the CDR3: TGTGCCAGCAGTAAAACGGGACAGGTCAATCAGCCCCAGCATTTT. It codes for CASSKTGQVNQPQHF.

This clone was found a few times. The chain is built from TRBV29-1 and TRBJ2-2; possibly TRBD1 for D (5 bases). Germline assignment: CDR1 SQVTM and CDR2 ANQGSEA. V shed 2 bases and J shed 5 bases, with 6 bases lying between them. The length of the CDR3 is 12 residues. CDR3 nucleotides: TGCAGCGTTGAAACAGGAACCGGGGAGCTGTTTTTT. Encoded protein: CSVETGTGELFF.

This clone has only one observation. The rearrangement uses TRBV24-1 and TRBJ2-1; maybe TRBD1 (6 bases). V was shortened by 2 bases and J by 5 bases, with 15 bases between the two germline ends. CDR1 is KGHDR and CDR2 is SFDVKD in the germline V gene. The length of the CDR3 is 16 residues. DNA for the CDR3: TGTGCCACCAGTGATTCGCTACGACAGGAGAACAATGAGCAGTTCTTC. Translated, it gives CATSDSLRQENNEQFF.

This sequence joins TRBV6-7 and TRBJ2-7; no reliable D call. TRBV6-7 is an open reading frame whose function is uncertain. V was trimmed by 0 bases and J by 1 base, leaving 7 bases between them. CDR3 length equals 14 residues. The CDR3 DNA reads as TGTGCCAGCAGTTACTCGGCCTGTTCCTACGAGCAGTACTTC. Its protein product is CASSYSACSYEQYF.